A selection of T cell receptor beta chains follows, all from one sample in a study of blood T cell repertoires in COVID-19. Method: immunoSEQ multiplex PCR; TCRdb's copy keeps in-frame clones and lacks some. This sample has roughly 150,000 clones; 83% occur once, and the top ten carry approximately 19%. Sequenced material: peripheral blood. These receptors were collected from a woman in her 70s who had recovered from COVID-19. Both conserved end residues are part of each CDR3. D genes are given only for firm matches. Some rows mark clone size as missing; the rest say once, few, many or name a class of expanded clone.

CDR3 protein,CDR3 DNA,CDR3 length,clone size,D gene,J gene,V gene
CAATSGSPHYEQYF,TGTGCCGCAACTAGCGGGAGCCCCCACTACGAGCAGTACTTC,14,.,TRBD2,TRBJ2-7,TRBV6-5
CASSMGLSGAYEQYF,TGTGCCAGTAGTATGGGACTATCCGGCGCCTACGAGCAGTACTTC,15,few,TRBD2,TRBJ2-7,TRBV19
CASSIDLWAPAGEKLFF,TGTGCCAGTAGTATAGATCTTTGGGCGCCGGCGGGGGAAAAACTGTTTTTT,17,.,.,TRBJ1-4,TRBV19
CASSQTGNQPQHF,TGTGCCAGCAGCCAAACAGGGAATCAGCCCCAGCATTTT,13,.,.,TRBJ1-5,TRBV7-2
CATTPLGSRGYTEAFF,TGTGCCACCACTCCCCTAGGGAGCAGGGGATACACTGAAGCTTTCTTT,16,.,.,TRBJ1-1,TRBV24-1
CASSLGTSGPTGELFF,TGTGCCAGCAGCCTCGGGACTAGCGGCCCCACCGGGGAGCTGTTTTTT,16,.,TRBD2,TRBJ2-2,TRBV9
CASSQARWGVDTQYF,TGCGCCAGCAGCCAAGCCCGATGGGGAGTGGATACGCAGTATTTT,15,.,.,TRBJ2-3,TRBV4-3
CASSDASGGETQYF,TGTGCCAGCAGTGATGCTAGCGGTGGTGAGACCCAGTACTTC,14,.,TRBD2,TRBJ2-5,TRBV2
CASRNRGRLGEQYF,TGTGCCAGCAGGAACAGGGGGAGGTTAGGCGAGCAGTACTTC,14,.,TRBD1,TRBJ2-7,TRBV6-5
CASSPRAGTAFSGANVLTF,TGTGCCAGTAGTCCGCGGGCCGGGACAGCGTTCTCTGGGGCCAACGTCCTGACTTTC,19,.,TRBD1,TRBJ2-6,TRBV19
CASSLSGRGGDF,TGTGCCAGCAGTTTAAGTGGCAGGGGAGGGGATTTT,12,.,.,TRBJ2-3,TRBV12-3/TRBV12-4
CASRRGQGYEQYF,TGTGCCAGCAGACGGGGACAGGGGTACGAGCAGTACTTC,13,once,TRBD1,TRBJ2-7,TRBV6-5
CASSAPGGPGIYGYTF,TGTGCCAGCAGCGCCCCAGGGGGGCCAGGAATCTATGGCTACACCTTC,16,.,TRBD1,TRBJ1-2,TRBV9